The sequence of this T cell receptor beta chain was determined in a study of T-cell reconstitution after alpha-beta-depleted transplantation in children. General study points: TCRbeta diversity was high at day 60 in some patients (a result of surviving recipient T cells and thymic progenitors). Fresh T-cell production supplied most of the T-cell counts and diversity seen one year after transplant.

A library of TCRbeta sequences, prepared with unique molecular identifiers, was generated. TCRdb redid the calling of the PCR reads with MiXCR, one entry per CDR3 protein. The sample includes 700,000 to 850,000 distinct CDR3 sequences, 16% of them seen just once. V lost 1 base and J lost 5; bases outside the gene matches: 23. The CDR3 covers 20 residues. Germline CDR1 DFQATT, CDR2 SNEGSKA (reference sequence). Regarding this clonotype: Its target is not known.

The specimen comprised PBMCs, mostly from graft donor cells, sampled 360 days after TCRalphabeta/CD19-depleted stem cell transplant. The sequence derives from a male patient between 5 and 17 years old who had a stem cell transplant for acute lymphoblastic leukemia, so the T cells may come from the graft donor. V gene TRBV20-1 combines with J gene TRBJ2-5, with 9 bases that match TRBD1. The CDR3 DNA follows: TGCAGTGCTAGAGTAAAGGAAGGGCACAGGGGGCATTTCGTGTTGGAGACCCAGTACTTC. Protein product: CSARVKEGHRGHFVLETQYF.